These T cell receptor beta chains were read from a single sample in a study of tumor-infiltrating lymphocytes in glioblastoma multiforme. TCRdb independently ran MiXCR on the multiplex PCR reads; one entry per CDR3 protein. The sample shows 8,500 to 10,000 distinct CDR3 sequences, approximately 70% of them seen only once. Sequenced: brain tumor tissue. These receptors all come from a male donor with glioblastoma. CDR3s leave out the opening cysteine and the closing phenylalanine or tryptophan.

v_gene	j_gene	CDR3aa
TRBV29-1	TRBJ2-2	GVRSLGELL
TRBV11-2	TRBJ2-1	ASSLAVRGPSRCEQF
TRBV6-1	TRBJ2-6	ASNLNGANVLT
TRBV11-2	TRBJ2-2	ASTPSFGLGLAVNIGELF
TRBV4-1	TRBJ2-4	ASSQGLAQIQY
TRBV12-3/TRBV12-4	TRBJ2-1	ASGLAGAGGPNEHF
TRBV9	TRBJ2-2	ASSVGTSGMVGELF
TRBV20-1	TRBJ2-1	SARSRVSNEQF
TRBV12-3/TRBV12-4	TRBJ2-7	ASSHGQQIYEQY
TRBV6-6	TRBJ2-4	AYSYSSNSKNIQY
TRBV29-1	TRBJ1-2	SVKASNYSYT
TRBV11-2	TRBJ2-2	ANTPSSGQGLAVNTGELF
TRBV4-1	TRBJ1-1	ASSQDWGAAIEAF
TRBV20-1	TRBJ1-2	SAKRDIVNHGYT
TRBV2	TRBJ2-7	ACSVPSGTVHEQY
TRBV6-2/TRBV6-3	TRBJ1-5	ASRHPVPGPSNQPQH
TRBV6-5	TRBJ1-1	AGSLTGTGAF
TRBV11-2	TRBJ2-1	ASSLAAGGSYNEQF
TRBV7-2	TRBJ1-1	VSSWGTGVRVAEAF
TRBV29-1	TRBJ1-2	SVERTRACT
TRBV12-3/TRBV12-4	TRBJ2-3	ASSQHDRATDTQC
TRBV11-2	TRBJ2-7	ASSTLQRTGGPIRGQY
TRBV29-1	TRBJ2-3	GVDAGQGVDTQY
TRBV29-1	TRBJ1-6	SLVRDRESPPH
TRBV12-3/TRBV12-4	TRBJ2-3	ASSNRGPSTDTQY
TRBV20-1	TRBJ2-6	SAENANVLT
TRBV11-2	TRBJ2-5	ASSRGHGQETQY
TRBV11-1	TRBJ1-1	ASSFPGTGCAEAS
TRBV29-1	TRBJ2-2	SAGTPTGELF
TRBV11-2	TRBJ2-1	ASSKGQGTNNEQF
TRBV10-3	TRBJ2-3	ALSESGQVGSDTQY
TRBV10-2	TRBJ1-2	ASSGSGVNYGYT
TRBV6-5	TRBJ1-4	ASRQGGGDEKLF
TRBV6-1	TRBJ1-2	ASSEPGGGYDYT
TRBV20-1	TRBJ2-1	SAGQPGLAGMNEQF
TRBV29-1	TRBJ2-3	SVDRQGVRYTQY
TRBV10-2	TRBJ2-7	ASSKLEGGPASYEQY
TRBV11-3	TRBJ2-3	ASSLRSTDTQY
TRBV11-2	TRBJ2-1	GSSLYKGNEQF
TRBV11-1	TRBJ2-1	ASSLAGGVGSYNEQF
TRBV20-1	TRBJ2-3	STRRDSTPTDTQY
TRBV11-2	TRBJ1-2	ASSSTGGGYGYT
TRBV20-1	TRBJ1-4	NAADRGSATNENLF
TRBV20-1	TRBJ1-1	SAGQGADTEAF
TRBV19	TRBJ1-5	ASSTRTSEPQH
TRBV11-2	TRBJ2-1	SSLDRGNEQF
TRBV20-1	NA	SARLGQGGAF
TRBV6-1	TRBJ2-4	ASLGRDIQY
TRBV6-5	TRBJ2-2	ASSYSGQVFTGELF
TRBV4-1	TRBJ2-7	ASSHVLDEQY
TRBV20-1	TRBJ2-1	SARDATPTNEQF
TRBV29-1	TRBJ2-7	SVRTGRYYEQY
TRBV9	TRBJ2-6	ASSAGSGANVLT
TRBV6-6	TRBJ1-2	ASSYSGRDHYGYT
TRBV28	TRBJ1-5	ASSLWGQLNQPQH